Shown below are 27 T cell receptor beta chains from a single sample sequenced in a study of blood T cells in healthy people across ages. A second about 6 to 11 cycle PCR used barcoded and J-beta primers. MiXCR, applied by TCRdb to the 5' RACE reads, yields one record per CDR3 protein. The table lists 1.5 million to 2 million distinct CDR3 sequences, 35% to 50% of them singletons, with about 23% in the top ten. The sequencing input was blood. These receptor sequences come from a human donor in good health.

A few counts support this clonotype. This chain joins TRBV29-1 and TRBJ2-4; perhaps TRBD1 as D (5 bases). V was shortened by 5 bases and J by 0 bases, with 11 bases between the two germline ends. Germline CDR1 is SQVTM and CDR2 is ANQGSEA. The CDR3 is 14 residues long. CDR3 sequence reads: CSVKGSSAKNIQYF. The CDR3 coding sequence is TGCAGCGTTAAGGGGTCATCAGCCAAAAACATTCAGTACTTC.

The chain employs TRBV5-5 and TRBJ1-1, with a weak D call TRBD1 (5 bases). Germline CDR1 reads SGHKS; CDR2 reads YYEKEE (reference sequence). V dropped 2 bases and J dropped 5 bases, with 10 bases sitting between them. The CDR3 extends over 13 amino acids. The chain's CDR3 is CASSFGTQTEAFF. In nucleotides, the CDR3 is TGTGCCAGCAGCTTCGGGACGCAAACTGAAGCTTTCTTT.

J is TRBJ2-6 and V is TRBV4-3, with 9 bases matching TRBD1. In germline, CDR1 is LGHNA, CDR2 YSLEER. V lost 4 bases to trimming and J lost 5 bases; unmatched junction nucleotides: 12. The CDR3 is 18 residues long. CDR3 residues: CASSLYQTGGFWANVLTF. The CDR3 nucleotides are TGCGCCAGCAGCCTCTACCAGACAGGGGGGTTTTGGGCCAACGTCCTGACTTTC.

A word on this clonotype: Mismatch with germline at one junction end may stem from a read error. This chain links TRBV7-2 with TRBJ2-5, with unresolved D. The DNA matches TRBJ2-7 better at its end, which makes the J call doubtful. This CDR3 is built from 12 residues. Looked up from germline, CDR1 is SGHTA and CDR2 is FQGNSA. The CDR3 coding sequence is TGTGTCAGCAGCCCAGGACCCTACGAGCAGTACTTC. It translates to CVSSPGPYEQYF.

This clonotype appeared a few times. This rearrangement joins TRBV27 to TRBJ1-4; D unclear. The CDR3 totals 12 residues. Germline-derived CDR1 and CDR2 are MNHEY and SMNVEV (reference sequence). V was trimmed by 6 bases and J by 2 bases, leaving 4 bases between them. CDR3 nucleotides: TGTGCCAGCAGCGGCACTAATGAAAAACTGTTTTTT. Encoded protein: CASSGTNEKLFF. The full variable domain, with the rest looked up from reference TRBV27 and TRBJ1-4, is EAQVTQNPRYLITVTGKKLTVTCSQNMNHEYMSWYRQDPGLGLRQIYYSMNVEVTDKGDVPEGYKVSRKEKRNFPLILESPSPNQTSLYFCASSGTNEKLFFGSGTQLSVL.

This clonotype was picked up a small number of times. The genes are TRBV7-9 and TRBJ2-1; no clear D. This CDR3 spans 11 amino acids. Trimming removed 2 bases at V and 10 bases at J, with 6 bases between. In germline, CDR1 is SEHNR, CDR2 FQNEAQ (reference sequence). In DNA, the CDR3 is TGTGCCAGCAGCTTAAACCGGGAGCAGTTCTTC. Translating gives CASSLNREQFF.

Points on this clonotype: Possible read error: a much larger clone is one base away. The rearrangement links TRBV11-2 to TRBJ2-1; 7 nucleotides line up with TRBD2. Germline V gene data show CDR1 as SGHAT and CDR2 as FQNNGV. The CDR3 has 17 residues. In nucleotides, the CDR3 is TGTACCAGCAGCTTAGATAGTATCGCGGGGGAGTACAATGAGCAGTTCTTC. Translation gives CTSSLDSIAGEYNEQFF. Drawing the rest from reference TRBV11-2 and TRBJ2-1, the complete variable domain is EAGVAQSPRYKIIEKRQSVAFWCNPISGHATLYWYQQILGQGPKLLIQFQNNGVVDDSQLPKDRFSAERLKGVDSTLKIQPAKLEDSAVYLCTSSLDSIAGEYNEQFFGPGTRLTVL.

This clonotype occurred a few times. V and J are TRBV4-3 and TRBJ1-2; D unclear. The CDR3 contains 15 residues. The germline V gene encodes CDR1 LGHNA and CDR2 YSLEER. V was clipped by 1 base and J by 5 bases, with 14 bases between them. DNA of the CDR3: TGCGCCAGCAGCCAAGCCCGACGCGATCTTTATGGCTACACCTTC. Translated: CASSQARRDLYGYTF.

This clonotype showed up just a few times. The chain couples TRBV10-3 to TRBJ2-5, with D maybe TRBD1 (6 bases). Per germline, CDR1 ENHRY and CDR2 SYGVKD. V was trimmed by 4 bases and J by 5 bases, leaving 14 bases between them. The CDR3 consists of 14 residues. The CDR3 coding sequence is TGTGCCATCAGTGCGAGGGGGAAGGAGGAGACCCAGTACTTC. Translated, it gives CAISARGKEETQYF.

This clonotype was seen only a few times. This chain connects TRBV7-9 to TRBJ2-3, with 7 bases fitting TRBD1. CDR1 is SEHNR, CDR2 FQNEAQ, per germline (reference sequence). This CDR3 is built from 16 residues. V trimming: 5 bases; J trimming: 1 base; junction bases outside the gene matches: 9. CDR3 amino acids: CASSPNRGPRTDTQYF. CDR3 DNA sequence: TGTGCCAGCAGCCCTAACAGGGGCCCCCGCACAGATACGCAGTATTTT.

The gene calls are TRBV19 and TRBJ2-4; D ambiguous. The DNA end is a closer match to TRBJ2-7, so the J assignment may be wrong. Germline V gene sequence: CDR1 LNHDA, CDR2 SQIVND (reference sequence). The CDR3 is 15 amino acids. This CDR3 is CASSIPPNRFYEQYF. CDR3 in DNA: TGTGCCAGTAGTATCCCACCGAACCGTTTCTACGAGCAGTACTTC.

This clonotype was detected only a few times. The chain recombines TRBV10-3 with TRBJ1-1; a possible D gene is TRBD1 (6 bases). Germline V gene lookup returns CDR1 ENHRY and CDR2 SYGVKD. The V end lost 3 bases, the J end lost 4 bases, and 15 bases lay between the germline ends. The CDR3 is made up of 15 amino acids. In DNA, the CDR3 is TGTGCCATCAGTGATCGGGGGGGCATGACCACTGAAGCTTTCTTT. This sequence encodes CAISDRGGMTTEAFF.

The chain couples TRBV12-3 or TRBV12-4 to TRBJ1-1; D is perhaps TRBD1 (6 bases). The V end lost 6 bases, the J end lost 0 bases, and 11 bases lay between the germline ends. This CDR3 has 14 residues. Written as DNA, the CDR3 is TGTGCCAGCAGGTCGGGACACCTGAACACTGAAGCTTTCTTT. Protein sequence: CASRSGHLNTEAFF.

The sample holds many counts of this clonotype. The chain combines TRBV12-3 or TRBV12-4 with TRBJ2-1, with D perhaps TRBD1 or TRBD2 (6 bases each). The CDR3 consists of 15 residues. V gave up 1 base and J gave up 4 bases, with 11 bases separating them. CDR3 sequence (DNA): TGTGCCAGCAGTTTAGTGGCGGGGACATACAATGAGCAGTTCTTC. Translated: CASSLVAGTYNEQFF.

The rearrangement links TRBV2 to TRBJ2-4; tentatively, D is TRBD1 (8 bases). Germline-derived CDR1 and CDR2 are SNHLY and FYNNEI. Trimming cost V 3 bases and J 7 bases, with 16 bases left between them. The CDR3 has 15 amino acids. CDR3 in DNA: TGTGCCAGCAGTGACCTCGGACAGGGAGGGAACATTCAGTACTTC. Protein sequence: CASSDLGQGGNIQYF.

J is TRBJ1-1 and V is TRBV4-3; D remains unclear. Germline V gene data show CDR1 as LGHNA and CDR2 as YSLEER. V shed 0 bases and J shed 0 bases, with 11 bases lying between them. The CDR3 has 16 amino acids. CDR3 loop: CASSQDIGKMNTEAFF. DNA of the CDR3: TGCGCCAGCAGCCAAGATATTGGAAAAATGAACACTGAAGCTTTCTTT.

The chain is built from TRBV30 and TRBJ2-5; D is unclear. The DNA end is more similar to TRBJ2-7, so the J call may be wrong. Germline lookup yields CDR1 GTSNPN and CDR2 SVGIG (reference sequence). This CDR3 has 12 amino acids. The CDR3 is CAWSRMDYEQYF. The CDR3 DNA reads TGTGCCTGGAGTAGAATGGATTACGAGCAGTACTTC.

The V gene is TRBV7-2, the J gene TRBJ2-3; D possibly corresponds to TRBD2 (6 bases). The V gene's germline CDR1 is SGHTA and CDR2 FQGNSA. The CDR3 totals 16 residues. The V and J ends lost 1 base and 3 bases respectively, with 14 bases between them. This CDR3 reads CASSLVWTGGTDTQYF. The CDR3 region has the DNA TGTGCCAGCAGCTTAGTGTGGACCGGGGGAACAGATACGCAGTATTTT. The full variable domain, with the rest looked up from reference TRBV7-2 and TRBJ2-3, is GAGVSQSPSNKVTEKGKDVELRCDPISGHTALYWYRQSLGQGLEFLIYFQGNSAPDKSGLPSDRFSAERTGGSVSTLTIQRTQQEDSAVYLCASSLVWTGGTDTQYFGPGTRLTVL.

This clonotype came up once. The genes are TRBV15 and TRBJ2-1; D perhaps matches TRBD2 (6 bases). CDR3 length equals 13 residues. Trimming shortened V by 0 bases and J by 13 bases, and 13 bases separated the two germline ends. Germline V gives CDR1 LNHNV, CDR2 YYDKDF (reference sequence). The CDR3 loop reads CATSREGRETQFF. For the CDR3, the DNA is TGTGCCACCAGCAGAGAGGGTCGGGAGACCCAGTTCTTC. The whole variable domain, remainder taken from reference TRBV15 and TRBJ2-1, is DAMVIQNPRYQVTQFGKPVTLSCSQTLNHNVMYWYQQKSSQAPKLLFHYYDKDFNNEADTPDNFQSRRPNTSFCFLDIRSPGLGDTAMYLCATSREGRETQFFGPGTRLTVL.

CDR3: CASRDRGRSYEQYF. CDR3 nucleotide sequence: TGTGCCAGCAGAGACAGGGGGAGATCGTACGAGCAGTACTTC. The rearrangement joins TRBV6-9 to TRBJ2-7; TRBD1 agrees at 9 bases. CDR3 length equals 14 residues. The V gene's germline CDR1 is MNHGY and CDR2 SVAAGI. V was clipped by 6 bases and J by 4 bases; unmatched bases: 7.

This clonotype was seen repeatedly, ten times or more. This rearrangement joins TRBV5-6 to TRBJ2-5, with no clear D. The J call may be incorrect, as the DNA end agrees better with TRBJ2-7. Germline V lookup: CDR1 SGHDT, CDR2 YYEEEE. The CDR3 consists of 11 residues. The chain's CDR3 is CASSLYGEQYF. The CDR3 nucleotides are TGTGCCAGCAGCTTATATGGCGAGCAGTACTTC.

This clonotype was found a few times. The V call is TRBV4-3, the J call TRBJ2-1; D remains unclear. Germline lookup yields CDR1 LGHNA and CDR2 YSLEER. The V gene lost 0 bases and the J gene lost 4 bases, with 13 bases spanning the gap. CDR3 length equals 16 residues. CDR3 in amino acids: CASSQDAAYTYNEQFF. CDR3 nucleotides: TGCGCCAGCAGCCAAGATGCTGCTTACACATACAATGAGCAGTTCTTC.

This clonotype has just a few counts. The V gene is TRBV7-2, the J gene TRBJ1-4; no firm D call. CDR3 length equals 14 residues. V gave up 2 bases and J gave up 6 bases, with 10 bases separating them. Per the germline V gene, CDR1 is SGHTA and CDR2 is FQGNSA. The CDR3 bases are TGTGCCAGCAGCTTAATGTTAGGAGATGAAAAACTGTTTTTT. Protein product: CASSLMLGDEKLFF.

J is TRBJ2-5 and V is TRBV6-4, with D unresolved. CDR1 is MRHNA and CDR2 is SNTAGT in the germline V gene. Trimming pared 4 bases from V and 4 bases from J, leaving 10 bases between. The CDR3 length is 13 residues. The CDR3 here is CASSGELGETQYF. CDR3 bases: TGTGCCAGCAGTGGAGAGCTGGGAGAGACCCAGTACTTC.

This clonotype was counted only a few times. The J gene is TRBJ2-3, the V gene TRBV7-6; D is possibly TRBD2 (5 bases). The CDR3 is 16 residues long. Per the germline V gene, CDR1 is SGHVS and CDR2 is FNYEAQ. Trimming shortened V by 5 bases and J by 5 bases, and 20 bases separated the two germline ends. Here the CDR3 DNA reads TGTGCCAGCAGCGTAACAGCGGACCTCCTGGGAGATACGCAGTATTTT. It translates to CASSVTADLLGDTQYF.

This sequence joins TRBV20-1 and TRBJ2-3; 8 nucleotides align to TRBD2. Unmatched junction bases numbered 7, after V lost 5 bases and J lost 3 bases. Germline CDR1 is DFQATT and CDR2 is SNEGSKA (reference sequence). The length of the CDR3 is 14 residues. The CDR3 region is CSAPSGGWTDTQYF. CDR3 DNA sequence: TGCAGTGCTCCAAGCGGGGGATGGACAGATACGCAGTATTTT.

This clonotype was recorded many times. The chain carries TRBV29-1 and TRBJ2-1; D is perhaps TRBD2 (6 bases). This CDR3 contains 13 residues. Germline CDR1 reads SQVTM; CDR2 reads ANQGSEA. Trimming left V 4 bases short and J 4 bases short, with 11 bases between. CDR3 in DNA: TGCAGCGTTGTGGGGGGAGGATACAATGAGCAGTTCTTC. This translates into CSVVGGGYNEQFF.